A single T cell receptor beta chain is shown here with its context. Primers: 52 TRBV forward and 13 TRBJ reverse. Assay: immunoSEQ multiplex PCR; the TCRdb copy retains only in-frame clones and omits some. Of fewer than 13,000 clones in the sample, around 82% were seen once. The sample is drawn from a study of regulatory T cells. The CDR3 is made up of 12 amino acids. Trimming took off 3 bases at V and 7 bases at J, with 8 bases between the two ends. Germline V gene data show CDR1 as SGHRS and CDR2 as YFSETQ. This TCR was sampled from a person aged 18 to 35 with CD3G deficiency. The genes are TRBV5-1 and TRBJ2-1; no definite D call. The source material was CD8+ T cells sorted from blood. CDR3 nucleotides: TGCGCCAGCAGCTGGACCGGGAATGAGCAGTTCTTC. It yields the protein CASSWTGNEQFF. Complete variable domain (other parts from reference TRBV5-1 and TRBJ2-1): KAGVTQTPRYLIKTRGQQVTLSCSPISGHRSVSWYQQTPGQGLQFLFEYFSETQRNKGNFPGRFSGRQFSNSRSEMNVSTLELGDSALYLCASSWTGNEQFFGPGTRLTVL.